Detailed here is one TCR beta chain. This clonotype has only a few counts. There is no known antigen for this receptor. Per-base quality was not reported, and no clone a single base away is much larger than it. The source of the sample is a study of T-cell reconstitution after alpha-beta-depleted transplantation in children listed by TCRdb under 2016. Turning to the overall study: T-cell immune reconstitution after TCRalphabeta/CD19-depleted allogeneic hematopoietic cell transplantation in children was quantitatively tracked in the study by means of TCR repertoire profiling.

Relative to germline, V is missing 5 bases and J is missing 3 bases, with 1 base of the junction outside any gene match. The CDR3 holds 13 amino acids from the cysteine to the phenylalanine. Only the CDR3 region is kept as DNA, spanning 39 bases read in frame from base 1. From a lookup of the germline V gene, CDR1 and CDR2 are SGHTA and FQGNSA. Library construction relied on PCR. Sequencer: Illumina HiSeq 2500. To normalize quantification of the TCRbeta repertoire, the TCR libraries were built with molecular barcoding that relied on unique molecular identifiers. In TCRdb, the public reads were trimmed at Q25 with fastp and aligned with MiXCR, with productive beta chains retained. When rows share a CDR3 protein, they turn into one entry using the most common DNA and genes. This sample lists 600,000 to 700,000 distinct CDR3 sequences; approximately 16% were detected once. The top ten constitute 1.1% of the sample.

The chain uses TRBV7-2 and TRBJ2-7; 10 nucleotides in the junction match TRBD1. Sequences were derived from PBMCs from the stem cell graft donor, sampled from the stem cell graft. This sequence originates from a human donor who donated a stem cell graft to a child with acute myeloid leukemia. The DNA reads TGTGCCAGCAGCGGGGACAGGGGCTACGAGCAGTACTTC. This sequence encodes CASSGDRGYEQYF.